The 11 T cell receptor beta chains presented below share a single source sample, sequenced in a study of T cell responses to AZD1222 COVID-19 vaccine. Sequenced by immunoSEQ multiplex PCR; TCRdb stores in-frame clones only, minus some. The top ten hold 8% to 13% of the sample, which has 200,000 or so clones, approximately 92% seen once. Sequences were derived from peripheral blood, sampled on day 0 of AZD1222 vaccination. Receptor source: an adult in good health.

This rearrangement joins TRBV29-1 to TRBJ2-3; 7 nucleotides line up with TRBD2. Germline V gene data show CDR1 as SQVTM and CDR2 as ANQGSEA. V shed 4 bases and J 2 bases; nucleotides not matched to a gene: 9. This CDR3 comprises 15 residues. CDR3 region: CSVVAGRSYTDTQYF. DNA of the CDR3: TGCAGCGTTGTAGCGGGCAGAAGTTACACAGATACGCAGTATTTT.

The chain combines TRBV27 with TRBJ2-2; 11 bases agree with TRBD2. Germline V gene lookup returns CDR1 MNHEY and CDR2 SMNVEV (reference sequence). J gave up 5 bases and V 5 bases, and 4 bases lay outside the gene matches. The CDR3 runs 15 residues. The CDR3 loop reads CASSPLAGETGELFF. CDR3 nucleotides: TGTGCCAGCAGTCCACTAGCGGGAGAAACCGGGGAGCTGTTTTTT.

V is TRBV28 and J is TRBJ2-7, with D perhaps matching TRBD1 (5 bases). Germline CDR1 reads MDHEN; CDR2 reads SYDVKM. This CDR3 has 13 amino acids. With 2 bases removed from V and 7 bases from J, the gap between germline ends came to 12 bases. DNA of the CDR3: TGTGCCAGCAGTTTACTCCGGGCAGGGGAGCAGTACGTC. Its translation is CASSLLRAGEQYV.

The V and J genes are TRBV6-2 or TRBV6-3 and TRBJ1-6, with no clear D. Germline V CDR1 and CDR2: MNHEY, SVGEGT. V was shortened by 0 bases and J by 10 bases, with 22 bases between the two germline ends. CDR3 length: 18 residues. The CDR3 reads CASSYSFSVSLDGSPLHF. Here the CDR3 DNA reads TGTGCCAGCAGTTACTCGTTCTCGGTCTCCCTCGATGGCTCACCCCTCCACTTT.

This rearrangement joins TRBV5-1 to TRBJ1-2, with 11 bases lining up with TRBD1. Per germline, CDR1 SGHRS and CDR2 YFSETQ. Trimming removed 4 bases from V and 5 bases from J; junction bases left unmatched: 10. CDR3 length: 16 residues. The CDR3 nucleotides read TGCGCCAGCAGCGCAGAGCCGGGACAGGGGGTTTATGGCTACACCTTC. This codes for CASSAEPGQGVYGYTF.

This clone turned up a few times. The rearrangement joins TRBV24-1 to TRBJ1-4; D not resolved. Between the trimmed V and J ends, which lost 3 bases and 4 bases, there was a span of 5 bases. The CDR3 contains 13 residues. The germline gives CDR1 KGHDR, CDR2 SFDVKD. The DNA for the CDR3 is TGTGCCACCAGTGATGCCCGTAATGAAAAACTGTTTTTT. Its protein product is CATSDARNEKLFF.

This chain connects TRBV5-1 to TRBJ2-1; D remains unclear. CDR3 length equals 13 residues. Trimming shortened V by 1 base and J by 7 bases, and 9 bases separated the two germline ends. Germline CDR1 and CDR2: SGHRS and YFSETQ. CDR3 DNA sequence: TGCGCCAGCAGCTTGACCCAAAATAATGAGCAGTTCTTC. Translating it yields CASSLTQNNEQFF.

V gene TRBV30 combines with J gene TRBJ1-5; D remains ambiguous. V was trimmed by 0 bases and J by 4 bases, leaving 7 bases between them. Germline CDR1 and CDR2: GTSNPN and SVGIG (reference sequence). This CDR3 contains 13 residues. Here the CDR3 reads CAWSVRLNQPQHF. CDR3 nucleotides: TGTGCCTGGAGTGTACGTCTGAATCAGCCCCAGCATTTT.

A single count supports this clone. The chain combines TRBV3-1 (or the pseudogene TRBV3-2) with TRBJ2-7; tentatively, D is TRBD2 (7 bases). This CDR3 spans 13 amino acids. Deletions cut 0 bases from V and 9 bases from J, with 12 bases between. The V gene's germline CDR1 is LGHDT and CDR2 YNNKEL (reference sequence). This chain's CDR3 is CASSQEGGVRQYF. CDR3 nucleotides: TGTGCCAGCAGCCAAGAAGGGGGGGTTAGGCAGTACTTC.

In DNA form, the CDR3 reads TGCAGCGTTAAGTTAGTGAACACTGAAGCTTTCTTT. Translating gives CSVKLVNTEAFF. This chain connects TRBV29-1 to TRBJ1-1; D is unclear. The CDR3 is made up of 12 amino acids. Trimming cost V 5 bases and J 0 bases, with 7 bases left between them. Germline V gene lookup returns CDR1 SQVTM and CDR2 ANQGSEA.

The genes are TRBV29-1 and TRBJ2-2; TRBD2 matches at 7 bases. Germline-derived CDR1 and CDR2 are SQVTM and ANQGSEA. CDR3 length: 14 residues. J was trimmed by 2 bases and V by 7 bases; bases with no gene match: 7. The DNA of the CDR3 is TGCAGCGCCCTGGGGGGGATTAACACCGGGGAGCTGTTTTTT. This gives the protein CSALGGINTGELFF.